Below are 4 T cell receptor beta chains sequenced from a single sample in a study of OX40 agonist ivuxolimab in advanced cancers. Profiling relied on immunoSEQ multiplex PCR, and the TCRdb table lists in-frame clones only, not all of them. The sample has 65,000 to 70,000 clones, 80% to 90% seen once. Sequencing used CD4+ or CD8+ T cells sorted from blood, obtained in a trial of the OX40 agonist ivuxolimab. These receptors were collected from an adult with an advanced solid tumor such as melanoma, head and neck, liver or kidney cancer.

The chain combines TRBV19 with TRBJ2-1; 11 bases map to TRBD1. The CDR3 has 16 residues. From germline, CDR1 is LNHDA and CDR2 SQIVND (reference sequence). J was trimmed by 2 bases and V by 3 bases; bases with no gene match: 3. CDR3 sequence: CASSIGTGGPYNEQFF. In nucleotides, the CDR3 is TGTGCCAGTAGTATTGGGACAGGGGGTCCCTACAATGAGCAGTTCTTC.

The V gene is TRBV4-1, the J gene TRBJ1-5; TRBD1 aligns across 7 bases. This CDR3 spans 14 amino acids. Trimming cost V 4 bases and J 4 bases; bases outside gene matches: 4. Germline V CDR1 and CDR2: MGHRA, YSYEKL. The CDR3: CASSPTGNNQPQHF. DNA of the CDR3: TGCGCCAGCAGCCCGACAGGGAATAATCAGCCCCAGCATTTT.

The V call is TRBV13, the J call TRBJ2-3; TRBD2 might be the D (6 bases). The CDR3 length is 14 residues. Germline V gene data show CDR1 as PRHDT and CDR2 as FYEKMQ (reference sequence). Deletions cut 7 bases from V and 1 base from J, with 12 bases between. The CDR3 reads CASTSEGRTDTQYF. The DNA for the CDR3 is TGTGCCAGCACTTCGGAGGGCCGCACAGATACGCAGTATTTT.

The chain combines TRBV7-8 with TRBJ1-5, with 8 bases matching TRBD1. CDR1 is SGHVS and CDR2 is FQNEAQ in the germline V gene. The length of the CDR3 is 16 residues. The trim removed 5 bases at V and 5 bases at J, leaving 11 bases unmatched. The CDR3 coding sequence is TGTGCCAGCAGCCCTGGCCGGGACAGGTCGTATCAGCCCCAGCATTTT. Translated, it gives CASSPGRDRSYQPQHF. Filled out from reference TRBV7-8 and TRBJ1-5, the complete variable domain reads GAGVSQSPRYKVAKRGQDVALRCDPISGHVSLFWYQQALGQGPEFLTYFQNEAQLDKSGLPSDRFFAERPEGSVSTLKIQRTQQEDSAVYLCASSPGRDRSYQPQHFGDGTRLSIL.